The 18 T cell receptor beta chains reported below all come from one sample, sequenced in a study of T cells in Graves' hyperthyroidism and ophthalmopathy. TCR beta CDR3 region amplification was performed from RNA transcripts. HTBI primers drove first-round RT-PCR of the TCR CDR3. TCRdb itself ran the multiplex PCR reads through MiXCR, one entry per CDR3 protein. The data show some 490,000 distinct CDR3 sequences, around a fifth seen once. The sample consisted of blood. The receptors were gathered from a woman in her 70s with Graves' ophthalmopathy.

The gene calls are TRBV7-6 and TRBJ2-7; 7 bases agree with TRBD1. In germline, CDR1 is SGHVS, CDR2 FNYEAQ. J was trimmed by 2 bases and V by 3 bases; bases with no gene match: 7. The CDR3 loop spans 15 amino acids. CDR3 sequence reads: CASSFRQGYAYEQYF. The CDR3 bases are TGTGCCAGCAGCTTCCGACAGGGTTATGCCTACGAGCAGTACTTC.

The gene calls are TRBV29-1 and TRBJ1-4, with D perhaps matching TRBD1 (5 bases). Trimming left V 6 bases short and J 8 bases short, with 16 bases between. The CDR3 covers 13 residues. The germline V gene has CDR1 SQVTM and CDR2 ANQGSEA. The CDR3: CSVGAGGGEKLFF. CDR3 coding DNA: TGCAGCGTCGGAGCGGGGGGGGGGGAAAAACTGTTTTTT.

This clonotype was detected many times. V and J are TRBV7-2 and TRBJ2-1, with TRBD2 matching 7 bases. The V gene end was trimmed by 3 bases and the J gene end by 5 bases; junction bases not matched to a gene: 7. Per the germline V gene, CDR1 is SGHTA and CDR2 is FQGNSA. The CDR3 has 15 amino acids. This chain's CDR3 is CASSFSGTNNNEQFF. The CDR3 DNA follows: TGTGCCAGCAGCTTCTCCGGGACTAACAACAATGAGCAGTTCTTC. Together with reference TRBV7-2 and TRBJ2-1, the CDR3 gives the full variable domain: GAGVSQSPSNKVTEKGKDVELRCDPISGHTALYWYRQSLGQGLEFLIYFQGNSAPDKSGLPSDRFSAERTGGSVSTLTIQRTQQEDSAVYLCASSFSGTNNNEQFFGPGTRLTVL.

This clonotype was counted between two and nine times. The genes are TRBV6-1 and TRBJ2-2; 13 nucleotides match TRBD2. The V gene's germline CDR1 is MNHNS and CDR2 SASEGT. V lost 5 bases to trimming and J lost 8 bases; unmatched junction nucleotides: 5. The CDR3 consists of 15 residues. The chain's CDR3 is CASSRTSGRSGELFF. In DNA form, the CDR3 reads TGTGCCAGCAGTAGGACTAGCGGGAGATCTGGGGAGCTGTTTTTT.

This clonotype was seen only a few times. The V and J genes are TRBV6-1 and TRBJ1-2, with D possibly TRBD1 on 5 matching bases. Trimming removed 6 bases at V and 3 bases at J, with 14 bases between. Per the germline V gene, CDR1 is MNHNS and CDR2 is SASEGT. The CDR3 spans 14 residues. The CDR3 DNA follows: TGTGCCAGCAGCCCGGACTGGGGGGACTATGGCTACACCTTC. Amino acids: CASSPDWGDYGYTF.

This sequence joins TRBV10-3 and TRBJ2-7; D possibly matches TRBD1 or TRBD2 (5 bases each). CDR1 is ENHRY and CDR2 is SYGVKD in the germline V gene. The CDR3 is made up of 14 amino acids. Trimming removed 5 bases at V and 2 bases at J, with 13 bases between. The CDR3 here is CAISIGTGTYEQYF. CDR3 nucleotide sequence: TGTGCCATCAGTATAGGGACGGGGACCTACGAGCAGTACTTC.

V gene TRBV7-9 combines with J gene TRBJ2-1, with 7 bases aligning to TRBD2. V trimming: 5 bases; J trimming: 7 bases; junction bases outside the gene matches: 11. There are 15 residues in the CDR3. Per the germline V gene, CDR1 is SEHNR and CDR2 is FQNEAQ (reference sequence). The CDR3 DNA reads TGTGCCAGCAGCCAATACTCGGGGGGTACTAATGAGCAGTTCTTC. Translating gives CASSQYSGGTNEQFF.

V usage is TRBV9 and J usage is TRBJ2-3; 10 nucleotides align to TRBD2. V shed 2 bases, J shed 4 bases, and the junction held 7 bases outside the gene matches. This CDR3 spans 16 amino acids. The V gene's germline CDR1 is SGDLS and CDR2 YYNGEE. Here the CDR3 DNA reads TGTGCCAGCAGCGTGGCTAGCGGGAGCGGGGCAGATACGCAGTATTTT. Encoded protein: CASSVASGSGADTQYF.

CDR3 loop: CASSSGTRGGGNTGELFF. The CDR3 DNA follows: TGTGCCAGCAGCTCCGGGACTAGAGGGGGGGGGAACACCGGGGAGCTGTTTTTT. The rearrangement uses TRBV11-2 and TRBJ2-2; 8 nucleotides agree with TRBD2. The CDR3 is made up of 18 amino acids. V gave up 4 bases and J gave up 1 base; unmatched junction bases: 11. The germline CDR1 and CDR2 sequences are SGHAT and FQNNGV.

The chain uses TRBV28 and TRBJ2-5; D perhaps matches TRBD2 (6 bases). V gave up 5 bases and J gave up 7 bases, with 17 bases separating them. The V gene's germline CDR1 is MDHEN and CDR2 SYDVKM. The CDR3 consists of 14 residues. The CDR3 DNA is TGTGCCAGCAGTCCTGGCGGGACTCTTATGACCCAGTACTTC. It is translated as CASSPGGTLMTQYF.

This chain uses TRBV2 with TRBJ2-3; TRBD2 might be the D (6 bases). The germline V and J ends were trimmed by 11 bases and 0 bases, with 12 bases remaining between them. This CDR3 is 13 amino acids long. Per the germline V gene, CDR1 is SNHLY and CDR2 is FYNNEI. CDR3 in DNA: TGTGCCTGGTCGGGACTCAGCACAGATACGCAGTATTTT. Translated, it gives CAWSGLSTDTQYF.

The CDR3 protein is CASSSTGPNRGYTF. The CDR3 bases are TGTGCCAGCAGCTCGACCGGCCCGAACCGGGGCTACACCTTC. J is TRBJ1-2 and V is TRBV7-9; no clear D. Germline CDR1 reads SEHNR; CDR2 reads FQNEAQ (reference sequence). The CDR3 has 14 residues. V shed 4 bases and J shed 8 bases, with 17 bases lying between them.

This chain uses TRBV30 with TRBJ2-5, with 8 bases aligning to TRBD1. With 1 base clipped from V and 2 bases from J, the junction kept 6 bases outside the gene matches. CDR1 and CDR2 (germline): GTSNPN, SVGIG (reference sequence). This CDR3 is built from 15 residues. The DNA of the CDR3 is TGTGCCTGGAGTGGTGGACAGGGACGACAAGAGACCCAGTACTTC. Its protein product is CAWSGGQGRQETQYF.

This clonotype was detected many times. The J gene is TRBJ2-1, the V gene TRBV28; 13 positions match TRBD2. The CDR3 length is 16 residues. Germline CDR1 reads MDHEN; CDR2 reads SYDVKM. J lost 8 bases, V lost 5 bases, and 9 bases had no gene match. This chain's CDR3 is CASSLQGLAGNYEQFF. The CDR3 bases are TGTGCCAGCAGTCTACAGGGACTAGCGGGAAACTATGAGCAGTTCTTC.

This chain uses TRBV6-1 with TRBJ2-1; 11 bases agree with TRBD2. The CDR3 covers 16 residues. Trimming at V came to 5 bases and at J to 3 bases, leaving 6 bases not matched to a gene. Germline V gives CDR1 MNHNS, CDR2 SASEGT. Written as DNA, the CDR3 is TGTGCCAGCAGTCTACTAGCGGGAGTTGACTACAATGAGCAGTTCTTC. Translated: CASSLLAGVDYNEQFF.

In its sample, this clonotype was seen a few times. This chain uses TRBV7-2 with TRBJ1-2; no definite D call. The CDR3 totals 16 residues. Germline CDR1 is SGHTA and CDR2 is FQGNSA. Trimming took off 5 bases at V and 4 bases at J, with 20 bases between the two ends. The CDR3 sequence: CASSHIGQRNLYGYTF. CDR3 nucleotides: TGTGCCAGCAGCCACATAGGGCAAAGAAACCTCTATGGCTACACCTTC.

This CDR3 is CSARNGGPGDTQYF. In DNA, the CDR3 is TGCAGTGCTAGGAACGGGGGGCCCGGAGATACGCAGTATTTT. The chain recombines TRBV20-1 with TRBJ2-3, with D maybe TRBD2 (7 bases). Germline loops: CDR1 DFQATT, CDR2 SNEGSKA (reference sequence). V was trimmed by 3 bases and J by 5 bases, leaving 15 bases between them. The CDR3 loop spans 14 amino acids.

This sequence joins TRBV6-5 and TRBJ2-2, with TRBD2 identical over 13 bases. Trimming at V came to 3 bases and at J to 7 bases, leaving 11 bases not matched to a gene. Germline CDR1 and CDR2: MNHEY and SVGAGI. The CDR3 length is 18 residues. The chain's CDR3 is CASSYSGLAGPPSGELFF. As DNA, the CDR3 is TGTGCCAGCAGTTATTCGGGACTAGCGGGACCCCCAAGCGGGGAGCTGTTTTTT.